The sequence of this T cell receptor (beta chain) was determined in a study of cytomegalovirus exposure and HLA in healthy donors. Study information: The roughly 110 validation repertoires were reported in a later analysis to have been generated on the same platform as the roughly 680 first-cohort repertoires.

Only one count was recorded for this clone. The target antigen is unknown. Generated by immunoSEQ multiplex PCR, the TCRdb table keeps only in-frame clones and is missing some. Among 250,000 or so clones, almost 90% were seen once, and the ten largest hold under 0.4%. Study-wide findings and caveats: The listing of 150 or so TCR beta chains classed them as cytomegalovirus-associated. Reports indicated that the classifier achieved high specificity and sensitivity in diagnosing cytomegalovirus status.

The receptor comes from a young woman in good health and CMV-seronegative. Sequencing input: PBMCs.

CDR3 coding DNA: TGTGCCAGCAGCATTACAGGGATTCTCGGGGAGACCCAGTACTTC. Translation gives CASSITGILGETQYF. The chain recombines TRBV5-5 with TRBJ2-5, with a possible D match to TRBD1 (6 bases). The CDR3 length is 15 residues. Germline V gene data show CDR1 as SGHKS and CDR2 as YYEKEE (reference sequence). V was cut by 4 bases and J by 5 bases, with 18 bases left in between.